This entry describes one T cell receptor (beta chain). The data originate from a study of T cell changes during pregnancy in multiple sclerosis. Sequencing was performed with immunoSEQ multiplex PCR; in TCRdb, only in-frame clones are kept and a portion is missing. There are more than 60,000 clones in the sample; roughly 90% occur only once, and 0.85% lies in the top ten. The V end lost 3 bases, the J end lost 4 bases, and 12 bases lay between the germline ends. The CDR3 sequence is 13 residues long. Germline-derived CDR1 and CDR2 are GTSNPN and SVGIG (reference sequence). This rearrangement joins TRBV30 to TRBJ1-2; unclear D gene. The TCR was taken from a female donor with multiple sclerosis, enrolled in a pregnancy study. This specimen consisted of peripheral blood, obtained before pregnancy. The CDR3 region is CAWSKGVPYGYTF. The CDR3 DNA is TGTGCCTGGAGCAAGGGAGTGCCCTATGGCTACACCTTC.